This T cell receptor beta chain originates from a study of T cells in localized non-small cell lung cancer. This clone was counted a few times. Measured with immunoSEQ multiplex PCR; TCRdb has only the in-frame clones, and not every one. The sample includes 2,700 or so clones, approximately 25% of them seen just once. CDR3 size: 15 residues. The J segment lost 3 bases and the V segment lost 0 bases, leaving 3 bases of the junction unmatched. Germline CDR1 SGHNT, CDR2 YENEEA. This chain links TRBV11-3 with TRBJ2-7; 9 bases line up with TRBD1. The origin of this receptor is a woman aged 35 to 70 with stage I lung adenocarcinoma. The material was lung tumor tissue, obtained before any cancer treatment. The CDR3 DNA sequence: TGTGCCAGCAGCTTAGAACAGGGGGCGGTCTACGAGCAGTACTTC. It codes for CASSLEQGAVYEQYF.